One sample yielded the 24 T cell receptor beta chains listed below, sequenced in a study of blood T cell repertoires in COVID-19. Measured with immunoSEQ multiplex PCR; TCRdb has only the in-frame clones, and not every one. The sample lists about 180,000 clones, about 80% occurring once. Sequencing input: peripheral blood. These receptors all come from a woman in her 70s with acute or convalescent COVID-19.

The CDR3 DNA reads as TGTGCCAGTTACGAACCAGCGGGCAACTATGGCTACACCTTC. Amino acid sequence: CASYEPAGNYGYTF. V is TRBV19 and J is TRBJ1-2; D unclear. The CDR3 sequence is 14 residues long. V was shortened by 8 bases and J by 2 bases, with 15 bases between the two germline ends. Germline V gene sequence: CDR1 LNHDA, CDR2 SQIVND (reference sequence).

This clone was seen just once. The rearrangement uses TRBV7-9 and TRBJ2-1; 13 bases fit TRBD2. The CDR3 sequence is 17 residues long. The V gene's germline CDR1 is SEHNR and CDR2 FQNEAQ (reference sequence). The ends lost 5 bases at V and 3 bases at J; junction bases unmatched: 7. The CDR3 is CASSPPGLAGHYNEQFF. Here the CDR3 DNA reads TGTGCCAGCAGCCCCCCGGGACTAGCGGGACACTACAATGAGCAGTTCTTC.

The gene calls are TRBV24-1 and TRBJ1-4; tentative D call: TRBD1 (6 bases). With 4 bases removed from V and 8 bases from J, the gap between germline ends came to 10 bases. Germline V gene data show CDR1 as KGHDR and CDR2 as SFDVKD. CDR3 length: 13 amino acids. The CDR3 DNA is TGTGCCACCAGTGAACAGGGTTCGGAAAAACTGTTTTTT. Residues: CATSEQGSEKLFF.

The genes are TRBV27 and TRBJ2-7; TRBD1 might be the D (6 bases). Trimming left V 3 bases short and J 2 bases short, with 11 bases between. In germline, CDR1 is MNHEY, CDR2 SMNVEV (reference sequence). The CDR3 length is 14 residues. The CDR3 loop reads CASSFGTPTYEQYF. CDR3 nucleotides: TGTGCCAGCAGTTTCGGGACACCGACCTACGAGCAGTACTTC.

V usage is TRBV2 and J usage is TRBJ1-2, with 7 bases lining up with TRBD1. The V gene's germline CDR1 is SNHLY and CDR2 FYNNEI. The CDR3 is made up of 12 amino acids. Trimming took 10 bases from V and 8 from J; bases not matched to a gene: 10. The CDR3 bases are TGTGCCACCGGGGACAGCACGAGGGGCTACACCTTC. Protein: CATGDSTRGYTF.

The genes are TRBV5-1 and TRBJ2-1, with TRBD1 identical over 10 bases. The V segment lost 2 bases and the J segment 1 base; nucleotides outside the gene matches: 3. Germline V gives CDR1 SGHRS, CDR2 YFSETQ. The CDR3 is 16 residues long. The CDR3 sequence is CASSLRQGASYNEQFF. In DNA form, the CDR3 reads TGCGCCAGCAGCTTAAGACAGGGGGCATCCTACAATGAGCAGTTCTTC.

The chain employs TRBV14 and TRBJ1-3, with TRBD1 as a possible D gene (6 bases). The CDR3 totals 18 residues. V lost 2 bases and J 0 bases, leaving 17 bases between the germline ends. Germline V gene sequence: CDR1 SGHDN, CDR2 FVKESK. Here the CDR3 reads CASSQLSRQATSGNTIYF. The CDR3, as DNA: TGTGCCAGCAGCCAACTTAGTAGACAGGCGACCTCTGGAAACACCATATATTTT. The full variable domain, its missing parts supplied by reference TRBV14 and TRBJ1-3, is EAGVTQFPSHSVIEKGQTVTLRCDPISGHDNLYWYRRVMGKEIKFLLHFVKESKQDESGMPNNRFLAERTGGTYSTLKVQPAELEDSGVYFCASSQLSRQATSGNTIYFGEGSWLTVV.

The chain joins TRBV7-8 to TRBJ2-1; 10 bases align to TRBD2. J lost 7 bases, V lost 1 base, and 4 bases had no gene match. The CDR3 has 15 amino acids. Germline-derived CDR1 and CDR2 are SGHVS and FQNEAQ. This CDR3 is CASSLELAGTNEQFF. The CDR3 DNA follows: TGTGCCAGCAGCTTAGAACTAGCGGGAACGAATGAGCAGTTCTTC.

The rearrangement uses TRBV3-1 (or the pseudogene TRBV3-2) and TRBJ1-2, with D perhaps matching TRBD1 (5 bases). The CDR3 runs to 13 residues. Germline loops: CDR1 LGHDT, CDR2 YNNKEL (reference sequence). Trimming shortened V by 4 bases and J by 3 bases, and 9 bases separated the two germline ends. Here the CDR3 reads CASSPTVDYGYTF. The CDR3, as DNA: TGTGCCAGCAGCCCGACAGTGGACTATGGCTACACCTTC.

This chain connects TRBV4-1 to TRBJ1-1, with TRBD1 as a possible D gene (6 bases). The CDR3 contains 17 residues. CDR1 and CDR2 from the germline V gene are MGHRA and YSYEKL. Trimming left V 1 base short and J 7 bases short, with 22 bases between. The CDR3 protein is CASSQVLQGRGIDEAFF. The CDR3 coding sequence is TGCGCCAGCAGCCAAGTACTACAGGGAAGGGGCATTGATGAAGCTTTCTTT.

CDR3 protein: CASSLELRDSHYNEQFF. The CDR3 bases are TGTGCCAGCAGCTTAGAATTGAGGGACTCCCATTACAATGAGCAGTTCTTC. V is TRBV11-2 and J is TRBJ2-1, with a tentative D call TRBD2 (6 bases). CDR3 length: 17 amino acids. V lost 0 bases, J lost 4 bases, and 16 bases lay in between. Germline loops: CDR1 SGHAT, CDR2 FQNNGV.

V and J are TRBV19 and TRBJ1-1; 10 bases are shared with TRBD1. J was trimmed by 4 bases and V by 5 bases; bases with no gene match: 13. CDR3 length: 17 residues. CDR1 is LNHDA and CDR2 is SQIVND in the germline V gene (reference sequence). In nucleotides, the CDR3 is TGTGCCAGTAGTCGCCTATTGCCGGGACAGGGGACCACTGAAGCTTTCTTT. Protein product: CASSRLLPGQGTTEAFF.

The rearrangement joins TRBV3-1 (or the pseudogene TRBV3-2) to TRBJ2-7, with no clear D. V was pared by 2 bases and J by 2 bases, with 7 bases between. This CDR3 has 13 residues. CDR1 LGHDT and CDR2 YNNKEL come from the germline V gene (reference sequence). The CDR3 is CASSQMGPYEQYF. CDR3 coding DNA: TGTGCCAGCAGCCAAATGGGCCCCTACGAGCAGTACTTC.

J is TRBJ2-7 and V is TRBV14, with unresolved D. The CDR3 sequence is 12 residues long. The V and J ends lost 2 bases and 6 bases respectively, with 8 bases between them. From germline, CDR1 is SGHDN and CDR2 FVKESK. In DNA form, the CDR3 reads TGTGCCAGCAGCCAAAACCGGTTCGAGCAGTACTTC. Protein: CASSQNRFEQYF.

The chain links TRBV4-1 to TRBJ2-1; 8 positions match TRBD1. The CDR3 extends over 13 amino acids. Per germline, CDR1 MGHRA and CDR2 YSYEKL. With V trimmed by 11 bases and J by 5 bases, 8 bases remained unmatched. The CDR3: CASGDRRNNEQFF. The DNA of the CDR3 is TGCGCCTCGGGGGACAGGAGGAACAATGAGCAGTTCTTC.

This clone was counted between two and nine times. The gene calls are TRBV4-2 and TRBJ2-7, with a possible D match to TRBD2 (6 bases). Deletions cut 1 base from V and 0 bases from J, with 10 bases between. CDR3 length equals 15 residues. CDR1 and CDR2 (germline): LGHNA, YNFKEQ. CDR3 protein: CASSQVWDSSYEQYF. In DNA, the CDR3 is TGTGCCAGCAGCCAAGTCTGGGACTCCTCCTACGAGCAGTACTTC.

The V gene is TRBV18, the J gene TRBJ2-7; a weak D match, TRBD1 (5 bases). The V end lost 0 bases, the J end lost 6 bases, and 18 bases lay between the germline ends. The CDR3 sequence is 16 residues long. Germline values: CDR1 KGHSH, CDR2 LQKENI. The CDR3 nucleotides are TGTGCCAGCTCACCACCGGGCGGAAGGGGCACTGGCGAGCAGTACTTC. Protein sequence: CASSPPGGRGTGEQYF. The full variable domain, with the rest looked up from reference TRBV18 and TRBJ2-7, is NAGVMQNPRHLVRRRGQEARLRCSPMKGHSHVYWYRQLPEEGLKFMVYLQKENIIDESGMPKERFSAEFPKEGPSILRIQQVVRGDSAAYFCASSPPGGRGTGEQYFGPGTRLTVT.

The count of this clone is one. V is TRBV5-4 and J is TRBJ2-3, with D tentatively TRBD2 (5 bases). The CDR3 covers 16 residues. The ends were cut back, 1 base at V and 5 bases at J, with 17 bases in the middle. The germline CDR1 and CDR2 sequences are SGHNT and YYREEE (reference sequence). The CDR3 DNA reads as TGTGCCAGCAGCTTGAGGGTGCGGGCGCGGGTAGATACGCAGTATTTT. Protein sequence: CASSLRVRARVDTQYF. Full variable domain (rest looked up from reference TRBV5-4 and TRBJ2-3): ETGVTQSPTHLIKTRGQQVTLRCSSQSGHNTVSWYQQALGQGPQFIFQYYREEENGRGNFPPRFSGLQFPNYSSELNVNALELDDSALYLCASSLRVRARVDTQYFGPGTRLTVL.

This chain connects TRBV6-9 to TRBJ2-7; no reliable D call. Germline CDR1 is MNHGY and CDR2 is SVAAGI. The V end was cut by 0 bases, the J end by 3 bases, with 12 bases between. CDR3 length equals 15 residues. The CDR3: CASSYSGLRSYEQYF. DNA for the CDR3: TGTGCCAGCAGTTATTCTGGTTTGAGGAGCTACGAGCAGTACTTC.

The CDR3 protein is CASSEAGGLMETQYF. Written as DNA, the CDR3 is TGTGCCAGCAGCGAAGCGGGAGGGTTGATGGAGACCCAGTACTTC. The chain uses TRBV7-3 and TRBJ2-5, with 10 bases that match TRBD2. Trimming took 5 bases from V and 5 from J; bases not matched to a gene: 8. Germline V gene lookup returns CDR1 SGHTA and CDR2 FQGTGA. This CDR3 is 15 amino acids long. The full variable domain, its missing parts supplied by reference TRBV7-3 and TRBJ2-5, is GAGVSQTPSNKVTEKGKYVELRCDPISGHTALYWYRQSLGQGPEFLIYFQGTGAADDSGLPNDRFFAVRPEGSVSTLKIQRTERGDSAVYLCASSEAGGLMETQYFGPGTRLLVL.

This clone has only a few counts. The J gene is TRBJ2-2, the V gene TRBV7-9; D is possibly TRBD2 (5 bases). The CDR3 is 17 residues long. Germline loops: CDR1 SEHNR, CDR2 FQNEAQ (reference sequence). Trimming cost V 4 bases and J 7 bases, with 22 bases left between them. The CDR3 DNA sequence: TGTGCCAGCAGCTCCCAACGTTTTGAGAGACGGGGCGGGGAGCTGTTTTTT. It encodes CASSSQRFERRGGELFF.

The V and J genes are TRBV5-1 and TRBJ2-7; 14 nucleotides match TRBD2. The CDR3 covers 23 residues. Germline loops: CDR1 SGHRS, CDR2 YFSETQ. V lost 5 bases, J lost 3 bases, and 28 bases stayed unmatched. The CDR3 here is CASSKNPGLAGVYGSGSSYEQYF. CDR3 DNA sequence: TGCGCCAGCAGTAAAAATCCGGGACTAGCGGGAGTGTATGGGTCAGGGTCAAGCTACGAGCAGTACTTC. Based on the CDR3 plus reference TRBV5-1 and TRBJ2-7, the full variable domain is KAGVTQTPRYLIKTRGQQVTLSCSPISGHRSVSWYQQTPGQGLQFLFEYFSETQRNKGNFPGRFSGRQFSNSRSEMNVSTLELGDSALYLCASSKNPGLAGVYGSGSSYEQYFGPGTRLTVT.

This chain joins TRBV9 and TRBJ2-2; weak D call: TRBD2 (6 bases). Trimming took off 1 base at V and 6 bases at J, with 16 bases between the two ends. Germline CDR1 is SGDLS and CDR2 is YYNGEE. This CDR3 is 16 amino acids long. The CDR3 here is CASSVSARERPGELFF. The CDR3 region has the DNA TGTGCCAGCAGCGTATCCGCCCGGGAGCGGCCCGGGGAGCTGTTTTTT. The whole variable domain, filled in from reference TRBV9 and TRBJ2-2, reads DSGVTQTPKHLITATGQRVTLRCSPRSGDLSVYWYQQSLDQGLQFLIQYYNGEERAKGNILERFSAQQFPDLHSELNLSSLELGDSALYFCASSVSARERPGELFFGEGSRLTVL.

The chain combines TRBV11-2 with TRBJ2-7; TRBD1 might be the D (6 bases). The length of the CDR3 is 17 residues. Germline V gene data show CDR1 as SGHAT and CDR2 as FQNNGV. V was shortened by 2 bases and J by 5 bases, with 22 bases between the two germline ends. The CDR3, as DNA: TGTGCCAGCAGCTTAAATAGCCAGGGGATATTAGTGGACGAGCAGTACTTC. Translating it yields CASSLNSQGILVDEQYF. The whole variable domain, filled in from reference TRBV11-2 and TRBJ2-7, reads EAGVAQSPRYKIIEKRQSVAFWCNPISGHATLYWYQQILGQGPKLLIQFQNNGVVDDSQLPKDRFSAERLKGVDSTLKIQPAKLEDSAVYLCASSLNSQGILVDEQYFGPGTRLTVT.